This is a list of T cell receptor beta chains from one sample in a study of blood T cell repertoires in COVID-19. Repertoires were generated with immunoSEQ multiplex PCR, while TCRdb's copy carries only in-frame clones and drops some. There are more than 120,000 clones in the sample; roughly nine tenths occur only once, and around 1.5% lies in the top ten. Specimen: peripheral blood. The receptors shown here come from a human donor in a cohort sampled during active COVID-19. Both conserved end residues are part of each CDR3. A D gene is named only where the DNA matches it firmly. Expanded clones are given a class, and other clones once, few, many or no size at all.

TRBD1	TRBV4-3	NA	TRBJ2-1	TGCGCCAGCAGCCAAGATGGTACAGGGGGATACAATGAGCAGTTCTTC	CASSQDGTGGYNEQFF
NA	TRBV5-1	NA	TRBJ2-3	TGCGCCAGCAGCTTGGCCAGGGGACCAGATACGCAGTATTTT	CASSLARGPDTQYF
TRBD2	TRBV2	NA	TRBJ2-7	TGTGCCAGCTTACTAGCGGGGGCTTCTTACGAGCAGTACTTC	CASLLAGASYEQYF
TRBD2	TRBV6-5	NA	TRBJ2-5	TGTGCCAGCAGTTACTCGACTAGCGGGGGACAAGAGACCCAGTACTTC	CASSYSTSGGQETQYF
NA	TRBV5-1	NA	TRBJ2-5	TGCGCCAGCAGCTTGGCCTATTTAACAGGGGAGACCCAGTACTTC	CASSLAYLTGETQYF
NA	TRBV3-1/TRBV3-2	NA	TRBJ2-3	TGTGCCAGCAGTCAACGGGGGGCGAGCACAGATACGCAGTATTTT	CASSQRGASTDTQYF
NA	TRBV3-1/TRBV3-2	NA	TRBJ1-1	TGTGCCAGCAGCCAAGTTCGGTCTGAAGCTTTCTTT	CASSQVRSEAFF
TRBD1	TRBV5-4	NA	TRBJ2-6	TGTGCCAGCATTGAAGAGGACAGGGAAAAAGCTGGGGCCAACGTCCTGACTTTC	CASIEEDREKAGANVLTF
TRBD1	TRBV3-1/TRBV3-2	NA	TRBJ2-7	TGTGCCAGCAGCCGGGCAGGGGGAAACTACGAGCAGTACTTC	CASSRAGGNYEQYF
TRBD1	TRBV25-1	NA	TRBJ1-1	TGTGCCAGCAGTGACCCCCGGACAGGGCGCACTGAAGCTTTCTTT	CASSDPRTGRTEAFF
TRBD1	TRBV6-4	NA	TRBJ1-1	TGTGCCAGCAGTGAGAATCACAGGGGAGATAGGACTGAAGCTTTCTTT	CASSENHRGDRTEAFF
NA	TRBV30	NA	TRBJ1-3	TGTGCCTGGAGCCGGGAGGGATTTGAGGGAAACACCATATATTTT	CAWSREGFEGNTIYF
NA	TRBV5-1	NA	TRBJ2-5	TGCGCCAGCAGCGGGGGACAACCACAAGAGACCCAGTACTTC	CASSGGQPQETQYF
NA	TRBV5-1	NA	TRBJ2-3	TGCGCCAGCAGCCCACGTCGAATGGGGGCAGTTGGGGCGACGACAGATACGCAGTATTTT	CASSPRRMGAVGATTDTQYF
NA	TRBV29-1	NA	TRBJ2-1	TGCAGCGGAGGACAGCTAACAGAGCAGTTCTTC	CSGGQLTEQFF
TRBD1	TRBV5-1	NA	TRBJ1-4	TGCGCCAGCAGCTTGAATACTTTGACAGGGGATAATGAAAAACTGTTTTTT	CASSLNTLTGDNEKLFF
TRBD2	TRBV29-1	NA	TRBJ2-7	TGCAGCGTTGAAGGTCGACTAGCGGGGGGGTCCTACGAGCAGTACTTC	CSVEGRLAGGSYEQYF
NA	TRBV6-5	NA	TRBJ1-1	TGTGCCAGCAGTTACCTAGACAGAGAGACTGAAGCTTTCTTT	CASSYLDRETEAFF
NA	TRBV28	NA	TRBJ1-1	TGTGCCAGCAGTTTCACAGACAACACTGAAGCTTTCTTT	CASSFTDNTEAFF
NA	TRBV30	NA	TRBJ1-5	TGTGCCTGGAGTGTATTGGGGGACTTAAATCAGCCCCAGCATTTT	CAWSVLGDLNQPQHF
NA	TRBV5-4	NA	TRBJ2-5	TGTGCCAGCAGCTTCGCAGGGATACAAGAGACCCAGTACTTC	CASSFAGIQETQYF
NA	TRBV7-2	NA	TRBJ1-2	TGTGCCAGCAGCTTAGACAGCTATGGCTACACCTTC	CASSLDSYGYTF
NA	TRBV18	NA	TRBJ1-2	TGTGCCAGCTCACCGGACTCCGGTTCTGGGATCTACACCTTC	CASSPDSGSGIYTF
NA	TRBV9	NA	TRBJ2-7	TGTGCCAGCAGCGTAGCTGCGGGATTAGGCTACGAGCAGTACTTC	CASSVAAGLGYEQYF
NA	TRBV19	NA	TRBJ1-2	TGTGCCAGTAGTATAGAATCAGGGTACTATGGCTACACCTTC	CASSIESGYYGYTF
NA	TRBV3-1/TRBV3-2	NA	TRBJ2-1	TGTGCCAGCAGCCAGGGGGGTTACAATGAGCAGTTCTTC	CASSQGGYNEQFF
NA	TRBV5-4	NA	TRBJ1-2	TGTGCCAGCAGCTTGGGAGGGTTCCTTAACTATGGCTACACCTTC	CASSLGGFLNYGYTF
TRBD1	TRBV13	NA	TRBJ1-3	TGTGCCAGCAGCCCGAACCGGGACAGGGACAGCACCATATATTTT	CASSPNRDRDSTIYF
NA	TRBV3-1/TRBV3-2	NA	TRBJ2-5	TGTGCCAGCAGCCAAGATTCGGAGACCCAGTACTTC	CASSQDSETQYF
TRBD1	TRBV5-1	once	TRBJ1-5	TGCGCCAGCAGTCCGGACAGGAGGGGCAATCAGCCCCAGCATTTT	CASSPDRRGNQPQHF
NA	TRBV18	NA	TRBJ1-2	TGTGCCAGCTCACCTAACGGAGCGCCGAACTATGGCTACACCTTC	CASSPNGAPNYGYTF
TRBD1	TRBV15	NA	TRBJ1-4	TGTGCCACCAGCAGATCCGGGACAGAGATTAATGAAAAACTGTTTTTT	CATSRSGTEINEKLFF
TRBD2	TRBV7-6	NA	TRBJ2-1	TGTGCCAGCAGCTTAGTAGTGGGATTGGGGGGGGAGCAGTTCTTC	CASSLVVGLGGEQFF
NA	TRBV6-4	NA	TRBJ2-3	TGTGCCAGCAGTGACTATCTGAGGGATAGCACAGATACGCAGTATTTT	CASSDYLRDSTDTQYF
TRBD1	TRBV4-2	NA	TRBJ2-1	TGTGCCAGCAGCCAAGAACCCCAGGGGGCGTACAATGAGCAGTTCTTC	CASSQEPQGAYNEQFF
TRBD1	TRBV4-1	NA	TRBJ2-1	TGCGCCAGCAGCCAAGACCGGGACAGCGGTATAGGTGGGCAGTTCTTC	CASSQDRDSGIGGQFF
NA	TRBV25-1	NA	TRBJ1-3	TGTGCCAGCAGTGAATATTCAGCTGGAAACACCATATATTTT	CASSEYSAGNTIYF
NA	TRBV6-5	NA	TRBJ1-2	TGTGCCAGCAGACCTACAGGTATTCCGTATGGCTACACCTTC	CASRPTGIPYGYTF
NA	TRBV7-8	NA	TRBJ2-3	TGTGCCAGCAGCTTACCTCGGGGGGCGGGGGCCACAGATACGCAGTATTTT	CASSLPRGAGATDTQYF
TRBD1	TRBV5-1	NA	TRBJ2-5	TGCGCCAGCAGCCAAGGGACAGCCCAAGAGACCCAGTACTTC	CASSQGTAQETQYF
NA	TRBV9	few	TRBJ1-6	TGTGCCAGCAGCGCTCGGGGAGGAAGTTCACCCCTCCACTTT	CASSARGGSSPLHF
NA	TRBV5-4	NA	TRBJ2-5	TGTGCCAGCAGCCTGGGTCGGGACTTTCCGCAAGAGACCCAGTACTTC	CASSLGRDFPQETQYF
NA	TRBV27	NA	TRBJ1-1	TGTGCCAGCAGTTTATCGGGGGGGGCGTTGGGGGACACTGAAGCTTTCTTT	CASSLSGGALGDTEAFF
TRBD2	TRBV4-2	NA	TRBJ2-5	TGTGCCAGCAGCCAAACTAGCGAAGAGACCCAGTACTTC	CASSQTSEETQYF
TRBD1	TRBV27	once	TRBJ1-1	TGTGCCAGCAGTCTCCTCGCTGACAGGGGCACTGAAGCTTTCTTT	CASSLLADRGTEAFF
NA	TRBV27	NA	TRBJ1-6	TGTGCCAGCAGTTTATCGGGCAACTGGTCACCCCTCCACTTT	CASSLSGNWSPLHF
NA	TRBV12-5	NA	TRBJ1-1	TGTGCTAGTGGATTAAACACTGAAGCTTTCTTT	CASGLNTEAFF
TRBD1	TRBV5-8	NA	TRBJ1-4	TGTGCCAGCACCGTTTCGGGACAGCCTGAAAAACTGTTTTTT	CASTVSGQPEKLFF
TRBD1	TRBV15	NA	TRBJ2-5	TGTGCCACCACCAAGGGACAGGGAGAGACCCAGTACTTC	CATTKGQGETQYF
NA	TRBV10-3	NA	TRBJ1-2	TGTGCCATCAGTGAGTCGAGGGAGTATGGCTACACCTTC	CAISESREYGYTF
NA	TRBV3-1/TRBV3-2	NA	TRBJ1-1	TGTGCCAGCAGCCCCGTTTCAGGGTTCACTGATCCTGAAGCTTTCTTT	CASSPVSGFTDPEAFF